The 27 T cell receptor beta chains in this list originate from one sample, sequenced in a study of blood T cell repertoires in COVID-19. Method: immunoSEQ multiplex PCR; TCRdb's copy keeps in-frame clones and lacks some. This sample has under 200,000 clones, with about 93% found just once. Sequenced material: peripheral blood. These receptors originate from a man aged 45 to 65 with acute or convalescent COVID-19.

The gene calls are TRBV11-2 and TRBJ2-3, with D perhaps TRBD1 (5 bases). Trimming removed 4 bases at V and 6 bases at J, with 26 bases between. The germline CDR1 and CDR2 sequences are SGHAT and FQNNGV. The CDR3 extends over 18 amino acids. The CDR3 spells CASSSRTPTPFRADTQYF. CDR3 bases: TGTGCCAGCAGCTCGCGGACCCCAACCCCTTTCAGGGCGGATACGCAGTATTTT.

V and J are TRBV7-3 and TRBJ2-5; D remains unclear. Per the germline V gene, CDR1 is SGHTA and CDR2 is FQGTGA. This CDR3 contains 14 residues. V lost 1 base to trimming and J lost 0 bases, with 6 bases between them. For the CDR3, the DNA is TGTGCCAGCAGCTTAAATCCTTACCAAGAGACCCAGTACTTC. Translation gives CASSLNPYQETQYF. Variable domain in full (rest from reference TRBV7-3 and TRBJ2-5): GAGVSQTPSNKVTEKGKYVELRCDPISGHTALYWYRQSLGQGPEFLIYFQGTGAADDSGLPNDRFFAVRPEGSVSTLKIQRTERGDSAVYLCASSLNPYQETQYFGPGTRLLVL.

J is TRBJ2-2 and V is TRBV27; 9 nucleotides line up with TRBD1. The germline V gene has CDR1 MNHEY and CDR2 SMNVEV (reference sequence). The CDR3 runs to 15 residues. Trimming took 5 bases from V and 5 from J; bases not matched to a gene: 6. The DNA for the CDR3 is TGTGCCAGCAGTACATGGACAGGGGTAACCGGGGAGCTGTTTTTT. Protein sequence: CASSTWTGVTGELFF.

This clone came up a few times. The CDR3 sequence is CAALAGVVTGELFF. CDR3 bases: TGTGCCGCTTTAGCGGGAGTTGTCACCGGGGAGCTGTTTTTT. The chain is built from TRBV19 and TRBJ2-2, with 9 nucleotides matching TRBD2. V was clipped by 11 bases and J by 4 bases; unmatched bases: 8. The germline V gene has CDR1 LNHDA and CDR2 SQIVND (reference sequence). The CDR3 sequence is 14 residues long.

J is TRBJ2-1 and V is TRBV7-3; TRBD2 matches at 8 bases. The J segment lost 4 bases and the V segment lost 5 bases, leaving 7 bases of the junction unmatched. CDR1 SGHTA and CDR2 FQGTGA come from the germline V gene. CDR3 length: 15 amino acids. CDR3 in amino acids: CASSPRTSRYNEQFF. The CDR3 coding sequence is TGTGCCAGCAGCCCCCGGACTAGCAGATACAATGAGCAGTTCTTC.

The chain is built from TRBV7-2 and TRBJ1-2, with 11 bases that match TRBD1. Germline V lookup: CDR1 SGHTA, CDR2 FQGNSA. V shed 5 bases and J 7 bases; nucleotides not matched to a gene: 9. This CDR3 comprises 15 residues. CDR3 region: CASSRTGTGGAGYTF. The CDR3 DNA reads TGTGCCAGCAGCAGAACCGGGACAGGGGGGGCTGGCTACACCTTC.

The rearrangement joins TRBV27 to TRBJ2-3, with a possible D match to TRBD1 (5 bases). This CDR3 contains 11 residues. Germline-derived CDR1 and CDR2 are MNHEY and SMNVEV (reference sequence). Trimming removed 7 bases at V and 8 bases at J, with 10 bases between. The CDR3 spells CASIGAGTQYF. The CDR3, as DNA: TGTGCCAGCATAGGGGCCGGTACGCAGTATTTT.

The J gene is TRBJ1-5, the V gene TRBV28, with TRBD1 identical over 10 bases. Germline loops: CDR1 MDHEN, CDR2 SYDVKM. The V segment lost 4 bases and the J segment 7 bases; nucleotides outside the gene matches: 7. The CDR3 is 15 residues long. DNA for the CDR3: TGTGCCAGCAGTTCAGGACAGGGGGAGGTACAGCCCCAGCATTTT. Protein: CASSSGQGEVQPQHF.

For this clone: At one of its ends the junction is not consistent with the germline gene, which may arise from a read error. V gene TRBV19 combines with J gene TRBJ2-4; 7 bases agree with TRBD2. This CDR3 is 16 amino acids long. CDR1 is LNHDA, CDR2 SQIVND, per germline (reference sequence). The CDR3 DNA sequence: TGTGCCAGTAGTATAGCATTGGGAGGGGCCATAAACATTCAGTACTTC. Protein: CASSIALGGAINIQYF.

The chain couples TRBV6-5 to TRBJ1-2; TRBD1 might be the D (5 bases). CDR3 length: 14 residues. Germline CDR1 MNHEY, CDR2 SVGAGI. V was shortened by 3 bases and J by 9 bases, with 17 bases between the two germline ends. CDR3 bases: TGTGCCAGCAGTTATGGGGGGACCTTGCGAAGCTACACCTTC. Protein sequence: CASSYGGTLRSYTF.

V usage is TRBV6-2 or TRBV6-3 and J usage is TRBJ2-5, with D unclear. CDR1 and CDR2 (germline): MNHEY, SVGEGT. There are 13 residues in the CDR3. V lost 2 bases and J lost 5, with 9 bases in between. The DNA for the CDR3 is TGTGCCAGCAGTTACGGTAGCTGGGAGACCCAGTACTTC. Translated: CASSYGSWETQYF.

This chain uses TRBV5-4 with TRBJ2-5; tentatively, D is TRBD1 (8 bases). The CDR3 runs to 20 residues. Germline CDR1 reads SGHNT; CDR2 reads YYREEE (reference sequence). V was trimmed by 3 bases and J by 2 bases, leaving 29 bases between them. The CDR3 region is CASSYGQGGFAGAIQETQYF. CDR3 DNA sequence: TGTGCCAGCAGCTACGGACAGGGAGGTTTTGCGGGGGCCATTCAAGAGACCCAGTACTTC. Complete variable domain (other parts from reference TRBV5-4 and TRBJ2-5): ETGVTQSPTHLIKTRGQQVTLRCSSQSGHNTVSWYQQALGQGPQFIFQYYREEENGRGNFPPRFSGLQFPNYSSELNVNALELDDSALYLCASSYGQGGFAGAIQETQYFGPGTRLLVL.

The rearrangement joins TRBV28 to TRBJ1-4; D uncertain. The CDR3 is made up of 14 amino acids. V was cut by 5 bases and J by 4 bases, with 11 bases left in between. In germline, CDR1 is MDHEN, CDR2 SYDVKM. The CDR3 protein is CASSLEAVNEKLFF. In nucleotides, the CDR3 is TGTGCCAGCAGTCTAGAGGCAGTTAATGAAAAACTGTTTTTT.

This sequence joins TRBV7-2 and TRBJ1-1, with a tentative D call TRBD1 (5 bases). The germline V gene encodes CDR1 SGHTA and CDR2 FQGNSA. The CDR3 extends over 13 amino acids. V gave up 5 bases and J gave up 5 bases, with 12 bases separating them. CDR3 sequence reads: CASSLTQGTEAFF. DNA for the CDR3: TGTGCCAGCAGCCTTACCCAGGGAACTGAAGCTTTCTTT.

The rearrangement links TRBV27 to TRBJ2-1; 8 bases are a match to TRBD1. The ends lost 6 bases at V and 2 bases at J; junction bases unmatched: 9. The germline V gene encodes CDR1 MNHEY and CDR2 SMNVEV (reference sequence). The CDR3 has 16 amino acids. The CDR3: CASRAGTGLAYNEQFF. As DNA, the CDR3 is TGTGCCAGCAGAGCCGGGACAGGCCTTGCCTACAATGAGCAGTTCTTC.

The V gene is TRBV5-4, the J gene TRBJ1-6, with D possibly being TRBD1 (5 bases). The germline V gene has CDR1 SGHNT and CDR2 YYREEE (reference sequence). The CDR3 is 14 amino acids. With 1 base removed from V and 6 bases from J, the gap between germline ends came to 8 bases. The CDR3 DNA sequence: TGTGCCAGCAGCTTGTTGCAGGGTAATTCACCCCTCCACTTT. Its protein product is CASSLLQGNSPLHF. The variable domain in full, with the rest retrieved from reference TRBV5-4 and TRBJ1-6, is ETGVTQSPTHLIKTRGQQVTLRCSSQSGHNTVSWYQQALGQGPQFIFQYYREEENGRGNFPPRFSGLQFPNYSSELNVNALELDDSALYLCASSLLQGNSPLHFGNGTRLTVT.

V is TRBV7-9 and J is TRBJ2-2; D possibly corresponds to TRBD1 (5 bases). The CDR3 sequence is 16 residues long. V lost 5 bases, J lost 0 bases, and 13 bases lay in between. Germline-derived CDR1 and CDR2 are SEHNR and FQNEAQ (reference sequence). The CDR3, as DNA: TGTGCCAGCAGCCCCCGGTCAGGGACGAACACCGGGGAGCTGTTTTTT. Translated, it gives CASSPRSGTNTGELFF.

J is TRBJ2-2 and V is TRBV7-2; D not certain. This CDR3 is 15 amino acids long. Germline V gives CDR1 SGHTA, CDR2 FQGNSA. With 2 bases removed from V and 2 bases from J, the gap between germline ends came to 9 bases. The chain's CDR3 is CASSLSSLNTGELFF. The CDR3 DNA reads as TGTGCCAGCAGCTTATCCTCGTTAAACACCGGGGAGCTGTTTTTT.

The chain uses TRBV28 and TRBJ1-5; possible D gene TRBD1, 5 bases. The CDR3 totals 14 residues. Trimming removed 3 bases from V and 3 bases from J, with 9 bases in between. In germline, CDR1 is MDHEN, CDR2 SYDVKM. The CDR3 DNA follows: TGTGCCAGCAGTTTGGGGCGGTACAATCAGCCCCAGCATTTT. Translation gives CASSLGRYNQPQHF.

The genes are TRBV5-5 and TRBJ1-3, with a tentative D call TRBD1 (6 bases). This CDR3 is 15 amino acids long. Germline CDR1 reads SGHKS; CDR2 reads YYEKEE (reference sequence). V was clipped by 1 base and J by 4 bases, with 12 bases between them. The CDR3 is CASSLSRGAGNTIYF. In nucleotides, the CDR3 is TGTGCCAGCAGCTTGAGCAGGGGAGCCGGAAACACCATATATTTT.

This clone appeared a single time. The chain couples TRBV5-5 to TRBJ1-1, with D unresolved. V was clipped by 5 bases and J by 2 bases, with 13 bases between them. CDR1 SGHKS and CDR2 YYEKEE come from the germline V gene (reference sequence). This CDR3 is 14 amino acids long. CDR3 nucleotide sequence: TGTGCCAGCAGTGCGAAGAATTTTAACACTGAAGCTTTCTTT. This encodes CASSAKNFNTEAFF.

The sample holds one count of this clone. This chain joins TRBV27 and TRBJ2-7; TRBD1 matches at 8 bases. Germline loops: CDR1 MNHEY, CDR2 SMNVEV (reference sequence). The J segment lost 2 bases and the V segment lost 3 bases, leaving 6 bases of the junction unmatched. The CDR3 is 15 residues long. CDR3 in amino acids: CASSFSTGGPYEQYF. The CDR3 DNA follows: TGTGCCAGCAGTTTTTCTACAGGGGGTCCCTACGAGCAGTACTTC.

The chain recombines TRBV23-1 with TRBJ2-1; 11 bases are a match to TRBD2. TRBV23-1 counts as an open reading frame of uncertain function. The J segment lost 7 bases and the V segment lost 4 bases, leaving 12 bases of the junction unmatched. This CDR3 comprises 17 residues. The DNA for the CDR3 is TGCGCCAGCAGTCCCACACCGGGACTAGCGGACTCAAATGAGCAGTTCTTC. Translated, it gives CASSPTPGLADSNEQFF.

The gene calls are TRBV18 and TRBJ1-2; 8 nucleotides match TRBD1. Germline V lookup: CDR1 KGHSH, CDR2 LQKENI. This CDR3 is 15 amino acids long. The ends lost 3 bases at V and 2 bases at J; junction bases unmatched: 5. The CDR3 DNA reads TGTGCCAGCTCACCGACAGGGGATTCGAACTATGGCTACACCTTC. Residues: CASSPTGDSNYGYTF.

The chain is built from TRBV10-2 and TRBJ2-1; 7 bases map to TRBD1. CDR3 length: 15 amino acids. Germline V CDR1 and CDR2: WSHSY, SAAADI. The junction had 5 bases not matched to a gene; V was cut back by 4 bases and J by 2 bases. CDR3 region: CASSGTGDAYNEQFF. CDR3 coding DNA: TGCGCCAGCAGTGGGACAGGTGATGCCTACAATGAGCAGTTCTTC.

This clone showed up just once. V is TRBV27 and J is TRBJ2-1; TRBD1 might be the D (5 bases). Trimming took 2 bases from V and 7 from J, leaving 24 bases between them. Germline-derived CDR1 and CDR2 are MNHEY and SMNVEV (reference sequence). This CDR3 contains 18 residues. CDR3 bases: TGTGCCAGCAGTTTAACCGCCCGTTTTGTTAGGACAAGAAATGAGCAGTTCTTC. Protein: CASSLTARFVRTRNEQFF.

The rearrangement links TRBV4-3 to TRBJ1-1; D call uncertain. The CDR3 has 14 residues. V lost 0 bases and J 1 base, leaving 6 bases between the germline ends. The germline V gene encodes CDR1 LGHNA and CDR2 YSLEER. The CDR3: CASSQDWANTEAFF. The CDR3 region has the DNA TGCGCCAGCAGCCAAGATTGGGCGAACACTGAAGCTTTCTTT.